This TCR beta chain was documented in a study of CD8 T cells in ankylosing spondylitis. Whole-study results and caveats: As reported, disease-linked clones showed significant enrichment in matched ankylosing spondylitis synovial fluid. A subset of motif variants has previously been described in the synovial fluid and blood of reactive arthritis. It appeared that ankylosing spondylitis blood was characterized by a TCR beta motif of several highly homologous variants.

Trimming pared 6 bases from V and 4 bases from J, leaving 9 bases between. There are 12 residues in the CDR3. Using quantitative 5'-RACE with molecular barcodes, the authors made TCR beta libraries. TCRdb re-called the 5' RACE reads through MiXCR, storing one row per CDR3 protein. The sample lists a few hundred thousand distinct CDR3 sequences, more than 20% seen once, with around 0.64% in the top ten. This clonotype was detected ten times or more. Its antigen is not known. The sample comprised blood, either unsorted or a sorted T cell fraction (not recorded which). The V call is TRBV12-3 or TRBV12-4, the J call TRBJ2-5; D not certain. The receptor's source is a male donor with ankylosing spondylitis or in good health (not recorded which). CDR3 bases: TGTGCCAGCAGCGACCTTGGAGAGACCCAGTACTTC. It translates to CASSDLGETQYF.